This T cell receptor beta chain was identified during a study of T cell responses to AZD1222 COVID-19 vaccine. Study-level findings and limits: Researchers took repertoire samples only after the peak T cell response had come. In the spike-specific TCR repertoire, nearly half reportedly target unmutated variant regions. Once two AZD1222 doses were given, Spike-specific TCR breadth and depth went up. Most donors were white British, females outnumbered males, and clonal diversity was possibly underestimated.

About this clone itself: The target antigen is unknown.

Clones were sequenced by immunoSEQ multiplex PCR, and TCRdb holds only the in-frame ones, with some missing. Here the sample spans 95,000 to 150,000 clones, around 87% being singletons. V dropped 6 bases and J dropped 3; count of bases not matched to a gene: 12. CDR3 length: 16 residues. Germline CDR1 and CDR2: SGHTA and FQGNSA. Sequenced material: peripheral blood, taken 28 days after the second AZD1222 dose. The chain combines TRBV7-2 with TRBJ2-3, with 7 bases fitting TRBD2. The sequence was obtained from an adult who received the AZD1222 COVID-19 vaccine. CDR3 sequence: CASRHTRGRGTDTQYF. CDR3 DNA: TGTGCCAGCAGACACACCCGGGGGAGGGGTACAGATACGCAGTATTTT.